The 9 T cell receptor beta chains presented below share a single source sample, sequenced in a study of CD8 T cells in ankylosing spondylitis (dated by TCRdb to the late 2010s). The library was obtained by 5' RACE. These reads were obtained on an Illumina HiSeq 2500. Using fastp at Q25 and MiXCR, TCRdb reprocessed the public reads and kept productive beta chains. Records with the same CDR3 protein are collapsed into one entry carrying the most frequent genes and DNA. This sample lists approximately 300,000 distinct CDR3 sequences; about 20% were detected once. The ten largest make up about 3.7% of the sample. Sequenced input: blood, either unsorted or a sorted T cell fraction (not recorded which). Receptors were obtained from a female donor with ankylosing spondylitis or in good health (not recorded which).

The V and J genes are TRBV6-1 and TRBJ2-1, with D hard to call. Per the germline V gene, CDR1 is MNHNS and CDR2 is SASEGT. V was cut by 2 bases and J by 14 bases, with 13 bases left in between. The CDR3 spans 12 residues. CDR3 sequence (DNA): TGTGCCAGCAGTGAATCGGTAGGGCCGGAGTTCTTC. It translates to CASSESVGPEFF.

This clonotype has more than one count but fewer than ten. The chain uses TRBV7-3 and TRBJ2-1; no firm D call. V lost 5 bases, J lost 4 bases, and 9 bases lay in between. The CDR3 consists of 13 residues. Germline loops: CDR1 SGHTA, CDR2 FQGTGA. CDR3 bases: TGTGCCAGCAGCCTTGACAAATACAATGAGCAGTTCTTC. As protein: CASSLDKYNEQFF.

This clonotype was picked up a small number of times. V usage is TRBV20-1 and J usage is TRBJ1-4; possible D gene TRBD1, 5 bases. The germline gives CDR1 DFQATT, CDR2 SNEGSKA (reference sequence). The CDR3 runs to 14 residues. V lost 5 bases and J lost 12, with 22 bases in between. Here the CDR3 reads CSAPGGSSHGELFF. In DNA, the CDR3 is TGCAGTGCTCCTGGGGGGTCATCGCATGGGGAACTGTTTTTT.

The chain employs TRBV14 and TRBJ2-2; D not certain. The V gene's germline CDR1 is SGHDN and CDR2 FVKESK. With 3 bases removed from V and 3 bases from J, the gap between germline ends came to 14 bases. The length of the CDR3 is 16 residues. CDR3 region: CASSHSASGYTGELFF. CDR3 in DNA: TGTGCCAGCAGCCACAGTGCCAGTGGTTACACCGGGGAGCTGTTTTTT.

The V call is TRBV19, the J call TRBJ1-2; TRBD1 aligns across 8 bases. The trim removed 8 bases at V and 3 bases at J, leaving 5 bases unmatched. Looked up from germline, CDR1 is LNHDA and CDR2 is SQIVND (reference sequence). The CDR3 spans 13 residues. Here the CDR3 DNA reads TGTGCCAGTTTCGGACAGGGAGACTATGGCTACACCTTC. Translating gives CASFGQGDYGYTF.

This clonotype has more than one count but fewer than ten. This chain uses TRBV11-2 with TRBJ2-3, with 11 bases fitting TRBD2. The V and J ends lost 4 bases and 3 bases, in that order; junction bases with no gene match: 12. This CDR3 is built from 18 residues. Looked up from germline, CDR1 is SGHAT and CDR2 is FQNNGV. CDR3 in amino acids: CASSSRVAGGLMTDTQYF. The CDR3 nucleotides read TGTGCCAGCAGCTCCCGTGTAGCGGGAGGGCTAATGACAGATACGCAGTATTTT.

This chain connects TRBV12-3 or TRBV12-4 to TRBJ2-2; a weak D match, TRBD2 (5 bases). V was pared by 2 bases and J by 4 bases, with 11 bases between. This CDR3 has 15 amino acids. CDR3 in amino acids: CASSLSRRATGELFF. The DNA of the CDR3 is TGTGCCAGCAGTTTATCACGGCGGGCCACCGGGGAGCTGTTTTTT.

This chain links TRBV4-2 with TRBJ2-2; TRBD2 might be the D (6 bases). V was clipped by 7 bases and J by 0 bases, with 12 bases between them. Germline values: CDR1 LGHNA, CDR2 YNFKEQ. This CDR3 has 15 amino acids. DNA for the CDR3: TGTGCCAGCACCCAGGGAGGCCCGAACACCGGGGAGCTGTTTTTT. Translation gives CASTQGGPNTGELFF.

This clonotype has more than one count but fewer than ten. V is TRBV7-2 and J is TRBJ1-5; TRBD1 agrees at 7 bases. The V gene's germline CDR1 is SGHTA and CDR2 FQGNSA. The CDR3 covers 13 residues. V shed 3 bases, J shed 7 bases, and the junction held 3 bases outside the gene matches. CDR3 amino acids: CASSLGQLQPQHF. For the CDR3, the DNA is TGTGCCAGCAGCTTGGGACAGCTACAGCCCCAGCATTTT. The full variable domain, completed using reference TRBV7-2 and TRBJ1-5, is GAGVSQSPSNKVTEKGKDVELRCDPISGHTALYWYRQSLGQGLEFLIYFQGNSAPDKSGLPSDRFSAERTGGSVSTLTIQRTQQEDSAVYLCASSLGQLQPQHFGDGTRLSIL.